Each of the 19 T cell receptor beta chains below was sequenced from the same sample in a study of blood T cell repertoires in COVID-19. Assay used: immunoSEQ multiplex PCR; TCRdb lists only in-frame clones, some missing. The profile shows about 130,000 clones, around 83% of them singletons. Sequencing input: peripheral blood. All receptors derive from a woman aged 50 to 60 with acute or convalescent COVID-19.

The chain couples TRBV11-3 to TRBJ2-1; no definite D call. Germline V gene data show CDR1 as SGHNT and CDR2 as YENEEA. The CDR3 sequence is 11 residues long. The V end lost 5 bases, the J end lost 9 bases, and 8 bases lay between the germline ends. CDR3 protein: CASSVTGEQFF. The DNA for the CDR3 is TGTGCCAGCAGCGTGACGGGTGAGCAGTTCTTC. The variable domain in full, with the rest retrieved from reference TRBV11-3 and TRBJ2-1, is EAGVVQSPRYKIIEKKQPVAFWCNPISGHNTLYWYLQNLGQGPELLIRYENEEAVDDSQLPKDRFSAERLKGVDSTLKIQPAELGDSAVYLCASSVTGEQFFGPGTRLTVL.

The table lists this clone with a few counts. The CDR3 loop reads CASRGSGAGNTIYF. The DNA for the CDR3 is TGTGCCAGCAGGGGTTCGGGGGCTGGAAACACCATATATTTT. The genes are TRBV2 and TRBJ1-3; possible D gene TRBD1, 5 bases. Germline CDR1 and CDR2: SNHLY and FYNNEI. V was pared by 6 bases and J by 2 bases, with 11 bases between. CDR3 length: 14 residues.

The chain uses TRBV19 and TRBJ1-6, with 7 bases that match TRBD1. V lost 0 bases to trimming and J lost 11 bases; unmatched junction nucleotides: 7. The CDR3 sequence is 15 residues long. Germline V gene data show CDR1 as LNHDA and CDR2 as SQIVND (reference sequence). The DNA of the CDR3 is TGTGCCAGTAGTATAGATCCGGGACAGCGTCCACCCCTCCACTTT. Encoded protein: CASSIDPGQRPPLHF. Drawing the rest from reference TRBV19 and TRBJ1-6, the complete variable domain is DGGITQSPKYLFRKEGQNVTLSCEQNLNHDAMYWYRQDPGQGLRLIYYSQIVNDFQKGDIAEGYSVSREKKESFPLTVTSAQKNPTAFYLCASSIDPGQRPPLHFGNGTRLTVT.

The rearrangement joins TRBV29-1 to TRBJ1-1; D possibly corresponds to TRBD1 (5 bases). V lost 5 bases to trimming and J lost 11 bases, with 21 bases between them. The germline V gene has CDR1 SQVTM and CDR2 ANQGSEA. The CDR3 totals 13 residues. The CDR3 bases are TGCAGCGTTCAGCAGGGATTGGGTCCTTTGGCTTTCTTT. It codes for CSVQQGLGPLAFF.

The chain joins TRBV28 to TRBJ2-7; 15 positions agree with TRBD2. The CDR3 is 21 amino acids. The junction had 17 bases not matched to a gene; V was cut back by 5 bases and J by 0 bases. CDR1 is MDHEN, CDR2 SYDVKM, per germline. This chain's CDR3 is CASSPGTSGGTRIQFSYEQYF. CDR3 in DNA: TGTGCCAGCAGTCCGGGGACTAGCGGGGGGACGAGGATACAATTCTCCTACGAGCAGTACTTC. Full variable domain (rest looked up from reference TRBV28 and TRBJ2-7): DVKVTQSSRYLVKRTGEKVFLECVQDMDHENMFWYRQDPGLGLRLIYFSYDVKMKEKGDIPEGYSVSREKKERFSLILESASTNQTSMYLCASSPGTSGGTRIQFSYEQYFGPGTRLTVT.

This chain joins TRBV19 and TRBJ2-2; D may be TRBD1 (6 bases). CDR1 is LNHDA and CDR2 is SQIVND in the germline V gene (reference sequence). The CDR3 is 13 residues long. Trimming stripped 8 bases from V and 6 bases from J, with 13 bases between. The DNA for the CDR3 is TGTGCCAGTTTTTACAGGGAAGCCGGGGAGCTGTTTTTT. Its translation: CASFYREAGELFF.

The chain is built from TRBV19 and TRBJ1-1; D possibly corresponds to TRBD1 (6 bases). This CDR3 comprises 15 residues. Germline CDR1 reads LNHDA; CDR2 reads SQIVND (reference sequence). V was shortened by 9 bases and J by 1 base, with 18 bases between the two germline ends. The CDR3 region is CASTPPGGRNTEAFF. The DNA for the CDR3 is TGTGCCAGCACCCCCCCGGGGGGCCGGAACACTGAAGCTTTCTTT.

The chain recombines TRBV19 with TRBJ1-1; TRBD1 matches at 7 bases. Germline-derived CDR1 and CDR2 are LNHDA and SQIVND (reference sequence). The length of the CDR3 is 15 residues. V gave up 6 bases and J gave up 2 bases; unmatched junction bases: 9. CDR3 sequence reads: CASSHPTGINTEAFF. The CDR3 DNA reads as TGTGCCAGTAGCCATCCGACAGGGATTAACACTGAAGCTTTCTTT.

This clone was detected only once. V gene TRBV5-1 combines with J gene TRBJ2-4; TRBD2 might be the D (5 bases). This CDR3 comprises 15 residues. V was cut by 4 bases and J by 10 bases, with 21 bases left in between. Germline V gene sequence: CDR1 SGHRS, CDR2 YFSETQ. CDR3 nucleotides: TGCGCCAGCAGCGTAGACTCAAGTGAGGGTCGGATTCAGTACTTC. This codes for CASSVDSSEGRIQYF.

The chain combines TRBV9 with TRBJ2-3; 9 bases line up with TRBD1. The trim removed 1 base at V and 3 bases at J, leaving 6 bases unmatched. The CDR3 extends over 16 amino acids. The germline V gene encodes CDR1 SGDLS and CDR2 YYNGEE. The CDR3 DNA reads as TGTGCCAGCAGCGTACTGGGGGACAGGGTGACAGATACGCAGTATTTT. This translates into CASSVLGDRVTDTQYF.

The J gene is TRBJ1-1, the V gene TRBV21-1; the table's D gene call, TRBD1, was not cross checked with the DNA. TRBV21-1 is marked as a pseudogene. The CDR3 is 14 residues long. CDR3: CASSRDRANTEAFF. CDR3 DNA sequence: TGTGCCAGCAGCAGAGACAGGGCGAACACTGAAGCTTTCTTT.

The chain has TRBV18 and TRBJ1-4; D perhaps matches TRBD1 (5 bases). The V end lost 2 bases, the J end lost 1 base, and 8 bases lay between the germline ends. The CDR3 runs 15 residues. The V gene's germline CDR1 is KGHSH and CDR2 LQKENI. CDR3 DNA sequence: TGTGCCAGCTCACCAATGGGGGGAACTAATGAAAAACTGTTTTTT. Translation gives CASSPMGGTNEKLFF.

Only one count was recorded for this clone. This rearrangement joins TRBV10-3 to TRBJ1-4; D call uncertain. The CDR3 is 15 amino acids. The germline V and J ends were trimmed by 3 bases and 6 bases, with 14 bases remaining between them. The germline CDR1 and CDR2 sequences are ENHRY and SYGVKD. The CDR3 DNA reads TGTGCCATCAGTGAAAGTCGGGTGAGGGATGAAAAACTGTTTTTT. Translated, it gives CAISESRVRDEKLFF.

The V call is TRBV2, the J call TRBJ2-7; 10 bases align to TRBD1. Germline V gene data show CDR1 as SNHLY and CDR2 as FYNNEI. With V trimmed by 7 bases and J by 0 bases, 6 bases remained unmatched. This CDR3 comprises 15 residues. CDR3 sequence (DNA): TGTGCCAGCACCCTGGGGACAGGGGTCTCCTACGAGCAGTACTTC. It encodes CASTLGTGVSYEQYF.

The rearrangement joins TRBV18 to TRBJ1-4, with D unclear. This CDR3 region has 12 residues. V was clipped by 4 bases and J by 8 bases, with 8 bases between them. Germline V gives CDR1 KGHSH, CDR2 LQKENI. The CDR3 here is CASSRVGEKLFF. CDR3 sequence (DNA): TGTGCCAGCTCACGGGTCGGGGAAAAACTGTTTTTT.

The chain links TRBV7-7 to TRBJ2-5; tentative D call: TRBD1 (6 bases). Germline lookup yields CDR1 SSHAT and CDR2 FNYEAQ (reference sequence). V was cut by 6 bases and J by 1 base, with 18 bases left in between. This CDR3 region has 16 residues. The CDR3 here is CASSQGTSRGQETQYF. The CDR3 DNA reads as TGTGCCAGCAGTCAAGGGACCTCCAGGGGCCAAGAGACCCAGTACTTC.

V gene TRBV30 combines with J gene TRBJ1-1; D perhaps matches TRBD1 (6 bases). The CDR3 contains 13 residues. Trimming took off 2 bases at V and 5 bases at J, with 12 bases between the two ends. Germline-derived CDR1 and CDR2 are GTSNPN and SVGIG (reference sequence). The CDR3 DNA is TGTGCCTGGAGTTTAACAGGGCAGACTGAAGCTTTCTTT. It codes for CAWSLTGQTEAFF.

The rearrangement joins TRBV7-2 to TRBJ1-5; D perhaps matches TRBD1 (6 bases). V lost 5 bases to trimming and J lost 4 bases, with 12 bases between them. The germline CDR1 and CDR2 sequences are SGHTA and FQGNSA. The CDR3 is 14 amino acids. CDR3 sequence reads: CASSHGQSNQPQHF. CDR3 sequence (DNA): TGTGCCAGCAGCCATGGACAGTCAAATCAGCCCCAGCATTTT. The variable domain in full, completed from reference TRBV7-2 and TRBJ1-5, reads GAGVSQSPSNKVTEKGKDVELRCDPISGHTALYWYRQSLGQGLEFLIYFQGNSAPDKSGLPSDRFSAERTGGSVSTLTIQRTQQEDSAVYLCASSHGQSNQPQHFGDGTRLSIL.

V is TRBV6-5 and J is TRBJ1-1, with TRBD1 matching 9 bases. V trimming: 3 bases; J trimming: 11 bases; junction bases outside the gene matches: 7. The CDR3 has 13 residues. CDR1 MNHEY and CDR2 SVGAGI come from the germline V gene. The CDR3 DNA follows: TGTGCCAGCAGTTATGGGACAGGGTCGGTGGCTTTCTTT. Translation: CASSYGTGSVAFF.